This T cell receptor beta chain appears in the sequencing data of a study of cytomegalovirus exposure and HLA in healthy donors. The PCR had 60 Vbeta and 13 Jbeta primers. The method was immunoSEQ multiplex PCR; TCRdb's version includes in-frame clones alone and lacks a portion of them. Among 150,000 to 200,000 clones listed, over 9.5% were seen once. Per the germline V gene, CDR1 is ENHRY and CDR2 is SYGVKD. Trimming stripped 0 bases from V and 4 bases from J, with 6 bases between. The CDR3 consists of 13 residues. Study outcomes and limitations: CMV serostatus was the sole immune exposure data available. Later genetic work tied a missense DCLRE1C variant to beta-chain V and J trimming.

Donors showed nominal health when sampled, although they likely had unrecorded immune exposures. As to this clone: Antigen specificity is unknown.

The chain couples TRBV10-3 to TRBJ1-2; maybe TRBD1 (5 bases). The clonotype was recovered from a man between 50 and 59 years old in good health and CMV-seropositive. Material: PBMCs. CDR3 nucleotide sequence: TGTGCCATCAGTGAGTCGGGGGGCTATGGCTACACCTTC. Protein: CAISESGGYGYTF.